This passage covers 28 T cell receptor beta chains from one sample sequenced in a study of blood T cell repertoires in COVID-19. Only in-frame clones appear in the TCRdb table, and some are missing; sequencing was by immunoSEQ multiplex PCR. The table records about 62,000 clones, around 87% of them present only once. What was sequenced was peripheral blood. These receptors were taken from a woman in her sixties or seventies with acute or convalescent COVID-19.

The CDR3 here is CSASRPGVSQPQHF. DNA of the CDR3: TGCAGTGCTAGTCGTCCAGGGGTTAGTCAGCCCCAGCATTTT. This chain links TRBV20-1 with TRBJ1-5, with D perhaps matching TRBD1 (6 bases). This CDR3 is built from 14 residues. The V gene's germline CDR1 is DFQATT and CDR2 SNEGSKA (reference sequence). The V end lost 3 bases, the J end lost 6 bases, and 15 bases lay between the germline ends.

The J gene is TRBJ1-6, the V gene TRBV28; D call uncertain. The ends were cut back, 4 bases at V and 7 bases at J, with 17 bases in the middle. The CDR3 is 16 amino acids. The V gene's germline CDR1 is MDHEN and CDR2 SYDVKM. The CDR3 bases are TGTGCCAGCAGTTGGACCCCGGGGTCCGGGAATTCACCCCTCCACTTT. Amino acid sequence: CASSWTPGSGNSPLHF. Full variable domain (remainder filled in from reference TRBV28 and TRBJ1-6): DVKVTQSSRYLVKRTGEKVFLECVQDMDHENMFWYRQDPGLGLRLIYFSYDVKMKEKGDIPEGYSVSREKKERFSLILESASTNQTSMYLCASSWTPGSGNSPLHFGNGTRLTVT.

This clone has just one count. CDR3 in amino acids: CASSPTSGNEQFF. As DNA, the CDR3 is TGTGCCAGCAGTCCTACCTCGGGCAATGAGCAGTTCTTC. The chain employs TRBV27 and TRBJ2-1; no reliable D call. This CDR3 comprises 13 residues. Between the trimmed V and J ends, which lost 5 bases and 6 bases, there was a span of 11 bases. Per the germline V gene, CDR1 is MNHEY and CDR2 is SMNVEV (reference sequence).

The chain couples TRBV7-8 to TRBJ2-1, with TRBD1 identical over 11 bases. CDR1 is SGHVS and CDR2 is FQNEAQ in the germline V gene. Trimming cost V 5 bases and J 1 base; bases outside gene matches: 4. The CDR3 length is 16 residues. CDR3 amino acids: CASSAGDRGSYNEQFF. CDR3 nucleotides: TGTGCCAGCAGCGCCGGGGACAGGGGGTCCTACAATGAGCAGTTCTTC. Full variable domain (rest looked up from reference TRBV7-8 and TRBJ2-1): GAGVSQSPRYKVAKRGQDVALRCDPISGHVSLFWYQQALGQGPEFLTYFQNEAQLDKSGLPSDRFFAERPEGSVSTLKIQRTQQEDSAVYLCASSAGDRGSYNEQFFGPGTRLTVL.

The chain employs TRBV5-6 and TRBJ1-1; D call uncertain. Trimming removed 0 bases from V and 3 bases from J, with 6 bases in between. Germline V gives CDR1 SGHDT, CDR2 YYEEEE. There are 13 residues in the CDR3. This CDR3 reads CASSLGAYTEAFF. The CDR3 bases are TGTGCCAGCAGCTTGGGGGCGTACACTGAAGCTTTCTTT.

This clone was recorded only once. V and J are TRBV18 and TRBJ2-1; 8 positions agree with TRBD1. CDR1 KGHSH and CDR2 LQKENI come from the germline V gene. This CDR3 is 14 amino acids long. The V and J ends lost 4 bases and 8 bases, in that order; junction bases with no gene match: 7. This CDR3 is CASSRDRLGDEQFF. CDR3 coding DNA: TGTGCCAGCTCACGGGACAGGTTAGGAGATGAGCAGTTCTTC. Using reference TRBV18 and TRBJ2-1 for the parts outside the CDR3, the full variable domain is NAGVMQNPRHLVRRRGQEARLRCSPMKGHSHVYWYRQLPEEGLKFMVYLQKENIIDESGMPKERFSAEFPKEGPSILRIQQVVRGDSAAYFCASSRDRLGDEQFFGPGTRLTVL.

V and J are TRBV5-1 and TRBJ1-2, with TRBD1 as a possible D gene (5 bases). Germline values: CDR1 SGHRS, CDR2 YFSETQ. The germline V and J ends were trimmed by 4 bases and 5 bases, with 12 bases remaining between them. The CDR3 extends over 13 amino acids. The CDR3, as DNA: TGCGCCAGCAGCCTCCCGGGGGGTTATGGCTACACCTTC. Its protein is CASSLPGGYGYTF. The variable domain in full, completed from reference TRBV5-1 and TRBJ1-2, reads KAGVTQTPRYLIKTRGQQVTLSCSPISGHRSVSWYQQTPGQGLQFLFEYFSETQRNKGNFPGRFSGRQFSNSRSEMNVSTLELGDSALYLCASSLPGGYGYTFGSGTRLTVV.

The chain uses TRBV3-1 (or the pseudogene TRBV3-2) and TRBJ1-2; 9 bases fit TRBD1. Germline CDR1 is LGHDT and CDR2 is YNNKEL (reference sequence). This CDR3 has 14 amino acids. With 2 bases clipped from V and 6 bases from J, the junction kept 4 bases outside the gene matches. CDR3 sequence reads: CASSQSGTGNGYTF. The CDR3 region has the DNA TGTGCCAGCAGCCAATCCGGGACAGGGAATGGCTACACCTTC.

The gene calls are TRBV10-3 and TRBJ2-2, with 14 bases aligning to TRBD2. In germline, CDR1 is ENHRY, CDR2 SYGVKD. CDR3 length: 17 residues. Trimming at V came to 5 bases and at J to 7 bases, leaving 9 bases not matched to a gene. CDR3 residues: CAISQGLAGVLDGELFF. CDR3 sequence (DNA): TGTGCCATCAGTCAGGGACTAGCGGGGGTCTTGGACGGGGAGCTGTTTTTT.

This rearrangement joins TRBV11-2 to TRBJ1-5; 7 bases map to TRBD1. CDR1 and CDR2 from the germline V gene are SGHAT and FQNNGV. The junction had 2 bases not matched to a gene; V was cut back by 5 bases and J by 4 bases. This CDR3 spans 13 amino acids. CDR3 DNA: TGTGCCAGCAGCCCGGACAGGAATCAGCCCCAGCATTTT. Amino acids: CASSPDRNQPQHF.

The chain joins TRBV6-5 to TRBJ1-6; possibly TRBD1 for D (6 bases). With 1 base removed from V and 5 bases from J, the gap between germline ends came to 9 bases. CDR3 length equals 15 residues. The germline V gene encodes CDR1 MNHEY and CDR2 SVGAGI. The CDR3 reads CASSYLGQNNSPLHF. CDR3 coding DNA: TGTGCCAGCAGTTACTTGGGACAAAATAATTCACCCCTCCACTTT.

The chain recombines TRBV5-4 with TRBJ2-1; no firm D call. V gave up 0 bases and J gave up 6 bases, with 10 bases separating them. The CDR3 extends over 14 amino acids. Germline V gene data show CDR1 as SGHNT and CDR2 as YYREEE (reference sequence). CDR3: CASSLVPSGNEQFF. The CDR3 bases are TGTGCCAGCAGCTTGGTCCCTAGTGGCAATGAGCAGTTCTTC.

V is TRBV5-4 and J is TRBJ2-7, with 11 bases identical to TRBD2. There are 13 residues in the CDR3. From germline, CDR1 is SGHNT and CDR2 YYREEE (reference sequence). The V and J ends lost 4 bases and 7 bases, in that order; junction bases with no gene match: 4. The CDR3 nucleotides are TGTGCCAGCAGCATAGCGGGGGGGCGGGAGCAGTACGTC. This codes for CASSIAGGREQYV.

The rearrangement links TRBV11-2 to TRBJ2-2, with a possible D match to TRBD1 (5 bases). Germline V gives CDR1 SGHAT, CDR2 FQNNGV. The CDR3 spans 15 residues. Trimming stripped 1 base from V and 1 base from J, with 7 bases between. The DNA of the CDR3 is TGTGCCAGCAGCTTAGGGGGCGTGAACACCGGGGAGCTGTTTTTT. Amino acids: CASSLGGVNTGELFF.

In DNA form, the CDR3 reads TGTGCCAGCAGCACCTCAGGGGGCTCAGATACGCAGTATTTT. Its translation is CASSTSGGSDTQYF. The rearrangement joins TRBV7-9 to TRBJ2-3, with 8 bases matching TRBD1. This CDR3 has 14 amino acids. J gave up 4 bases and V 5 bases, and 5 bases lay outside the gene matches. The germline gives CDR1 SEHNR, CDR2 FQNEAQ (reference sequence).

This chain connects TRBV9 to TRBJ2-3; maybe TRBD2 (5 bases). In germline, CDR1 is SGDLS, CDR2 YYNGEE. CDR3 size: 15 residues. V was cut by 6 bases and J by 2 bases, with 16 bases left in between. CDR3 sequence reads: CASTPAATYTDTQYF. In DNA form, the CDR3 reads TGTGCCAGCACCCCAGCGGCCACCTACACAGATACGCAGTATTTT.

The rearrangement joins TRBV7-9 to TRBJ1-2; 7 nucleotides agree with TRBD1. Germline CDR1 and CDR2: SEHNR and FQNEAQ (reference sequence). The ends lost 8 bases at V and 7 bases at J; junction bases unmatched: 10. This CDR3 has 13 amino acids. The chain's CDR3 is CASGIQGMGGYTF. The CDR3 DNA reads as TGTGCCAGCGGAATACAGGGGATGGGTGGCTACACCTTC.

In DNA, the CDR3 is TGTGCCAGCAGCTTTCAGTCGAACACTGAAGCTTTCTTT. Encoded protein: CASSFQSNTEAFF. The chain links TRBV5-4 to TRBJ1-1; D is undetermined. Germline CDR1 reads SGHNT; CDR2 reads YYREEE (reference sequence). V shed 2 bases and J shed 1 base, with 6 bases lying between them. The CDR3 extends over 13 amino acids.

The V and J genes are TRBV5-1 and TRBJ1-5, with a tentative D call TRBD1 (6 bases). In germline, CDR1 is SGHRS, CDR2 YFSETQ. The V end lost 4 bases, the J end lost 7 bases, and 12 bases lay between the germline ends. The length of the CDR3 is 13 residues. Here the CDR3 DNA reads TGCGCCAGCAGCGTGACAGGTAACCAGCCCCAGCATTTT. This codes for CASSVTGNQPQHF.

The chain is built from TRBV11-1 and TRBJ2-1; TRBD2 is a possible D gene (5 bases). V gave up 3 bases and J gave up 7 bases, with 10 bases separating them. The CDR3 runs 13 residues. The V gene's germline CDR1 is SGHAT and CDR2 FQDESV (reference sequence). The CDR3 DNA is TGTGCCAGCAGCTTCATCGGGGTAAATGAGCAGTTCTTC. It yields the protein CASSFIGVNEQFF.

The V gene is TRBV27, the J gene TRBJ1-5, with 9 bases identical to TRBD1. The CDR3 spans 15 residues. The germline V gene encodes CDR1 MNHEY and CDR2 SMNVEV (reference sequence). J lost 5 bases, V lost 2 bases, and 4 bases had no gene match. The CDR3 loop reads CASSLHRGLDQPQHF. CDR3 nucleotide sequence: TGTGCCAGCAGTTTACACAGGGGGCTGGATCAGCCCCAGCATTTT.

The J gene is TRBJ2-5, the V gene TRBV7-2; perhaps TRBD1 as D (7 bases). The CDR3 is 14 amino acids. The germline V gene encodes CDR1 SGHTA and CDR2 FQGNSA. The V gene lost 4 bases and the J gene lost 5 bases, with 14 bases spanning the gap. The CDR3 DNA sequence: TGTGCCAGCAGCTCTCAGGGGGGTTGGGAGACCCAGTACTTC. This codes for CASSSQGGWETQYF. The whole variable domain, filled in from reference TRBV7-2 and TRBJ2-5, reads GAGVSQSPSNKVTEKGKDVELRCDPISGHTALYWYRQSLGQGLEFLIYFQGNSAPDKSGLPSDRFSAERTGGSVSTLTIQRTQQEDSAVYLCASSSQGGWETQYFGPGTRLLVL.

The V and J genes are TRBV5-1 and TRBJ1-2; 12 bases are a match to TRBD1. From germline, CDR1 is SGHRS and CDR2 YFSETQ. J lost 6 bases, V lost 4 bases, and 4 bases had no gene match. The CDR3 covers 14 residues. The CDR3 reads CASSPGQGADGYTF. Written as DNA, the CDR3 is TGCGCCAGCAGCCCGGGACAGGGGGCTGATGGCTACACCTTC.

V gene TRBV6-5 combines with J gene TRBJ1-5; 8 bases fit TRBD1. Germline values: CDR1 MNHEY, CDR2 SVGAGI. This CDR3 has 13 residues. J was trimmed by 6 bases and V by 7 bases; bases with no gene match: 5. CDR3 protein: CASNDRGGQPQHF. The CDR3 DNA follows: TGTGCCAGCAACGACAGGGGCGGTCAGCCCCAGCATTTT.

The chain recombines TRBV7-9 with TRBJ1-4; 11 bases align to TRBD1. The CDR3 is 17 amino acids. The junction had 8 bases not matched to a gene; V was cut back by 5 bases and J by 3 bases. CDR1 is SEHNR and CDR2 is FQNEAQ in the germline V gene (reference sequence). CDR3 sequence (DNA): TGTGCCAGCAGCACCCGGGACAGGGGGTGGTCTAATGAAAAACTGTTTTTT. It translates to CASSTRDRGWSNEKLFF.

A single count supports this clone. The chain combines TRBV9 with TRBJ1-2; 7 bases align to TRBD1. Germline V CDR1 and CDR2: SGDLS, YYNGEE. Trimming cost V 0 bases and J 6 bases; bases outside gene matches: 8. The CDR3 has 15 amino acids. The CDR3 nucleotides are TGTGCCAGCAGCGTAGGAGAAACAGGGGTAGATGGCTACACCTTC. Amino acids: CASSVGETGVDGYTF.

This clone has only a few counts. The rearrangement links TRBV28 to TRBJ1-1, with D uncertain. Trimming took off 10 bases at V and 0 bases at J, with 9 bases between the two ends. The germline V gene encodes CDR1 MDHEN and CDR2 SYDVKM. The CDR3 has 12 residues. CDR3 nucleotides: TGTGCCATCGGAGAGTTGAACACTGAAGCTTTCTTT. It is translated as CAIGELNTEAFF.

This clone was observed a few times. The J gene is TRBJ2-1, the V gene TRBV19; 7 positions agree with TRBD1. Trimming at V came to 4 bases and at J to 6 bases, leaving 9 bases not matched to a gene. The CDR3 totals 15 residues. Germline CDR1 and CDR2: LNHDA and SQIVND (reference sequence). CDR3: CASSTRGQMRNEQFF. CDR3 DNA sequence: TGTGCCAGTAGTACGAGGGGACAGATGCGCAATGAGCAGTTCTTC. Drawing the rest from reference TRBV19 and TRBJ2-1, the complete variable domain is DGGITQSPKYLFRKEGQNVTLSCEQNLNHDAMYWYRQDPGQGLRLIYYSQIVNDFQKGDIAEGYSVSREKKESFPLTVTSAQKNPTAFYLCASSTRGQMRNEQFFGPGTRLTVL.